The clone carrying this TCR beta chain came up a few times. Its antigen is currently unknown. The authors made TCR cDNA by 5'RACE template switching, adding a universal primer site and UMIs. TCRdb called the 5' RACE reads again in MiXCR, with one record for every CDR3 protein. The sample has about 350,000 distinct CDR3 sequences; under 15% are singletons. The data derive from a study of T cells after yellow fever vaccination. Whole-study context: SMART-Seq v4 Ultra Low Input served to prepare low-cell-number fractions.

General observations from the study: A large majority of primary-vaccination clones showed up again after the booster (roughly 96% CD4, 88% CD8).

There are 14 residues in the CDR3. Germline V gene data show CDR1 as SGHRS and CDR2 as YFSETQ. The V and J ends lost 4 bases and 6 bases, in that order; junction bases with no gene match: 7. This material consisted of CD4+ T cells sorted from PBMCs, taken 15 days after the yellow fever booster vaccination. V gene TRBV5-1 combines with J gene TRBJ2-3; TRBD1 aligns across 8 bases. This TCR came from a man younger than 30 who received the YFV17D yellow fever vaccine. The CDR3, as DNA: TGCGCCAGCAGCAGTCGACAGGGGTTTGATACGCAGTATTTT. Protein: CASSSRQGFDTQYF.